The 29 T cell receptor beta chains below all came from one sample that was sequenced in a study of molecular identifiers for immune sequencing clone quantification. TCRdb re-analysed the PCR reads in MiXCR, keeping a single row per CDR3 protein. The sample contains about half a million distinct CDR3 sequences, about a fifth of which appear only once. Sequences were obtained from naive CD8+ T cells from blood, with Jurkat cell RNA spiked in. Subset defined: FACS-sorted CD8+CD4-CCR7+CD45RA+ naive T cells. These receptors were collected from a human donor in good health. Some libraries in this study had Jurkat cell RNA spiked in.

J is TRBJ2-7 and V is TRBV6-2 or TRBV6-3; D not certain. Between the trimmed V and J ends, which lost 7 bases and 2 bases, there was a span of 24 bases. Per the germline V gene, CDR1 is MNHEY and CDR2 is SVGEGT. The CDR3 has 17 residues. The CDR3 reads CASNSLGASSRAYEQYF. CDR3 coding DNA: TGTGCCAGCAACAGCCTCGGAGCAAGCTCGCGAGCCTACGAGCAGTACTTC.

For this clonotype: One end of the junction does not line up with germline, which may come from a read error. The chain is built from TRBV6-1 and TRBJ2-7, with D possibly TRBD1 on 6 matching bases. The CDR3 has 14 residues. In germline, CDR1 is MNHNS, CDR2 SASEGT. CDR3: CASSVMGASYERYF. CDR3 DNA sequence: TGTGCCAGCAGTGTAATGGGGGCCTCATACGAGCGGTACTTC.

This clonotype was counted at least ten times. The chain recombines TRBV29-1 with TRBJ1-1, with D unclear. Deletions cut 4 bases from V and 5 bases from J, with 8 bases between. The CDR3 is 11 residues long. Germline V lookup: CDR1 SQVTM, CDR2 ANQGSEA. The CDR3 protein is CSVVYSTEAFF. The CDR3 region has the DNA TGCAGCGTTGTGTATTCTACTGAAGCTTTCTTT. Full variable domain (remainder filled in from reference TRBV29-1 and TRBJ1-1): SAVISQKPSRDICQRGTSLTIQCQVDSQVTMMFWYRQQPGQSLTLIATANQGSEATYESGFVIDKFPISRPNLTFSTLTVSNMSPEDSSIYLCSVVYSTEAFFGQGTRLTVV.

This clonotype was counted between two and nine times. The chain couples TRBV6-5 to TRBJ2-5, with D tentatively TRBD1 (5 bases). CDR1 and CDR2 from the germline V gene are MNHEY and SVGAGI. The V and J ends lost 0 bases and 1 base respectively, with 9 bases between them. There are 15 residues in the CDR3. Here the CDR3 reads CASSYSDTIQETQYF. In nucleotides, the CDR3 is TGTGCCAGCAGTTACTCGGACACGATCCAAGAGACCCAGTACTTC.

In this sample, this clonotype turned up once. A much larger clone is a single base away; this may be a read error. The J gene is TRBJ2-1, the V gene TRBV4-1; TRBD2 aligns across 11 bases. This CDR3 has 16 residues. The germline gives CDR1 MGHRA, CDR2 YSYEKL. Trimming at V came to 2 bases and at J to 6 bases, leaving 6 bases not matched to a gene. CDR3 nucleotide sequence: TGCGCCAGCAGCCAACCTGGGACTAGCGGATGCAATGAGCAGTTCTTC. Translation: CASSQPGTSGCNEQFF.

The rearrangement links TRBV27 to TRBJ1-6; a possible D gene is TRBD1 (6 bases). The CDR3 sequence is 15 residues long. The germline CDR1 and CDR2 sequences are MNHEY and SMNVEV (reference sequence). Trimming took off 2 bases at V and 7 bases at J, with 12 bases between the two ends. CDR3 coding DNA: TGTGCCAGCAGTTTAACTGGGGGCATAAATTCACCCCTCCACTTT. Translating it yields CASSLTGGINSPLHF.

The DNA for the CDR3 is TGCAGTGCTAATGGGCTAGCGCCCGGGGGGAACGGGCAGTACTTC. Residues: CSANGLAPGGNGQYF. This sequence joins TRBV20-1 and TRBJ2-7; TRBD2 aligns across 7 bases. CDR3 length equals 15 residues. Trimming at V came to 4 bases and at J to 9 bases, leaving 18 bases not matched to a gene. CDR1 is DFQATT, CDR2 SNEGSKA, per germline (reference sequence).

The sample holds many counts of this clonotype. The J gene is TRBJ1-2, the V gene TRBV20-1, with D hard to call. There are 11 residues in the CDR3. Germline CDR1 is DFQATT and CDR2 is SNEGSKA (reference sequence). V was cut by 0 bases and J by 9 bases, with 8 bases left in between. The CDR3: CSARDPLSYTF. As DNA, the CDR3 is TGCAGTGCTAGAGACCCTCTGAGCTACACCTTC.

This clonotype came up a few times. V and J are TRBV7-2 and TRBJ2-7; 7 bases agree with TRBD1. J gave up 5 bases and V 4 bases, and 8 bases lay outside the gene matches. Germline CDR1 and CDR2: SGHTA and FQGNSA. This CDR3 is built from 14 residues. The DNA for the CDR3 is TGTGCCAGCAGCTGGACAGGACTTCAGGACGAGCAGTACTTC. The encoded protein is CASSWTGLQDEQYF.

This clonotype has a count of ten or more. The DNA for the CDR3 is TGTGCCAGCGGAGGGGTAGCGGGGGTGGACACTGAAGCTTTCTTT. This translates into CASGGVAGVDTEAFF. V and J are TRBV7-9 and TRBJ1-1, with D perhaps TRBD1 (5 bases). The CDR3 loop spans 15 amino acids. CDR1 and CDR2 (germline): SEHNR, FQNEAQ (reference sequence). The germline V and J ends were trimmed by 8 bases and 3 bases, with 19 bases remaining between them.

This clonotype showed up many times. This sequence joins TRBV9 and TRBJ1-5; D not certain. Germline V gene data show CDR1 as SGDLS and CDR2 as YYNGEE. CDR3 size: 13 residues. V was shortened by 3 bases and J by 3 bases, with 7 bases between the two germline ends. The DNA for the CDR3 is TGTGCCAGCAGCGAGGGTTACAATCAGCCCCAGCATTTT. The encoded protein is CASSEGYNQPQHF.

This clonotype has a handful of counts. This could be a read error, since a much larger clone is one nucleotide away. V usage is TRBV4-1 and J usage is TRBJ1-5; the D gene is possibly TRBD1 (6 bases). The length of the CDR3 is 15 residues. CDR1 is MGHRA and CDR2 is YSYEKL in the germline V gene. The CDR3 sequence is CTSSTTGSGNQPQHF. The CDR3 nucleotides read TGCACCAGCAGCACAACAGGGAGCGGCAATCAGCCCCAGCATTTT.

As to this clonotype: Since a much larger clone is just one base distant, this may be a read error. The CDR3 protein is CASSLERGGSYSNQPQHF. The CDR3 DNA reads TGTGCCAGCAGCTTGGAGAGGGGGGGCTCCTATAGCAATCAGCCCCAGCATTTT. J is TRBJ1-5 and V is TRBV5-3, with D tentatively TRBD1 (6 bases). TRBV5-3 qualifies as an ORF whose function is uncertain. This CDR3 contains 18 residues.

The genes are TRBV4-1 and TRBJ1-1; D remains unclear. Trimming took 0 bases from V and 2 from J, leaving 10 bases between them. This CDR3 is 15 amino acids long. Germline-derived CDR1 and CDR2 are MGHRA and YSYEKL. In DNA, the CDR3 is TGCGCCAGCAGCCAAGATTACAGCCCCAACACTGAAGCTTTCTTT. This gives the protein CASSQDYSPNTEAFF.

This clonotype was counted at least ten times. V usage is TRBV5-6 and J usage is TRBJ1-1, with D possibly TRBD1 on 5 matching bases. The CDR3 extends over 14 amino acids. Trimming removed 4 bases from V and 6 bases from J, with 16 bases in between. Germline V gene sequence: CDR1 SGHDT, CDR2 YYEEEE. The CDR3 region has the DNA TGTGCCAGCAGCGGTAAACGCGGGGGTGCTGAAGCTTTCTTT. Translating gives CASSGKRGGAEAFF.

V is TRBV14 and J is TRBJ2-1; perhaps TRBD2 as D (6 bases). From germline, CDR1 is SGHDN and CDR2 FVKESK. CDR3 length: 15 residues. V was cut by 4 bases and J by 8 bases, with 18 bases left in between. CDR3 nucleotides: TGTGCCAGCAGCCCCACAAGGGGATGGGGGGATGAGCAGTTCTTC. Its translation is CASSPTRGWGDEQFF.

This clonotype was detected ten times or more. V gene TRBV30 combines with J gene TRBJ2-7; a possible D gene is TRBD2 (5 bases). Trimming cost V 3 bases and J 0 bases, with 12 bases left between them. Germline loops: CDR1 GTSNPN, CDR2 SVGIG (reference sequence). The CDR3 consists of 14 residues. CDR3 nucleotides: TGTGCCTGGAGCGAGGGCAGTAGCTCCTACGAGCAGTACTTC. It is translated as CAWSEGSSSYEQYF.

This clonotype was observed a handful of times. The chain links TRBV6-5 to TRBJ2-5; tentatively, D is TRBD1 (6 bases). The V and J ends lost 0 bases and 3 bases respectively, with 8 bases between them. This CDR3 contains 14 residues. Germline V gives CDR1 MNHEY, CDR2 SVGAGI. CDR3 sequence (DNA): TGTGCCAGCAGTTACTCGCCAGGGGAAGAGACCCAGTACTTC. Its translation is CASSYSPGEETQYF.

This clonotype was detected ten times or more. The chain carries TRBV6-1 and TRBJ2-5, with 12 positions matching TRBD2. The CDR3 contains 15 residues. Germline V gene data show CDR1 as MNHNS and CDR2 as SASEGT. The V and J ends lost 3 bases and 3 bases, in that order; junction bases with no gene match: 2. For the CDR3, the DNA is TGTGCCAGCAGTGATTGGACTAGCGGGGAAGAGACCCAGTACTTC. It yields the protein CASSDWTSGEETQYF.

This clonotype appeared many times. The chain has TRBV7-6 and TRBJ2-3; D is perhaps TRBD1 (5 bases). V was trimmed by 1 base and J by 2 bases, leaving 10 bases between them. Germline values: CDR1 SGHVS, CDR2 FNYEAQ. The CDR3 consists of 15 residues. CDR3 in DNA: TGTGCCAGCAGCTTAGAGTGGGGCAACACAGATACGCAGTATTTT. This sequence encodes CASSLEWGNTDTQYF.

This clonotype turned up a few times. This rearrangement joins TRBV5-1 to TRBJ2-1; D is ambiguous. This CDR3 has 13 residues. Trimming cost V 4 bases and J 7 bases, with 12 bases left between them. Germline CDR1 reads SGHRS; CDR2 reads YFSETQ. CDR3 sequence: CASSPLEVNEQFF. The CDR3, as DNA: TGCGCCAGCAGCCCCCTCGAAGTGAATGAGCAGTTCTTC.

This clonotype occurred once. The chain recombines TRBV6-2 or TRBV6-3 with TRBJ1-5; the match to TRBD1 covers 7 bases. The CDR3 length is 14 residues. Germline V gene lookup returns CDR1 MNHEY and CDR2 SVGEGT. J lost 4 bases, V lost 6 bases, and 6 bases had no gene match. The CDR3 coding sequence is TGTGCCAGCAGCCCGTGGGGACAGAATCAGCCCCAGCATTTT. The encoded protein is CASSPWGQNQPQHF.

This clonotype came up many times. CDR3 region: CASSERGRTIDTQYF. CDR3 in DNA: TGTGCCAGCAGCGAACGGGGGCGTACAATCGATACGCAGTATTTT. The rearrangement links TRBV9 to TRBJ2-3; either TRBD1 or TRBD2 may supply D (6 bases each). In germline, CDR1 is SGDLS, CDR2 YYNGEE. The CDR3 covers 15 residues. V lost 3 bases to trimming and J lost 6 bases, with 17 bases between them.

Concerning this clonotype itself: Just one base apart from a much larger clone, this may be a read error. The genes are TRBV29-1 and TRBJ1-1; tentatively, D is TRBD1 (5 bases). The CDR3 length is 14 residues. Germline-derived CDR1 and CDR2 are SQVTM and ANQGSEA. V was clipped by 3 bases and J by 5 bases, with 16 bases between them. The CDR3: CSVELVTEGTEAFF. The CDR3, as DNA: TGCAGCGTTGAGTTAGTGACAGAGGGGACTGAAGCTTTCTTT. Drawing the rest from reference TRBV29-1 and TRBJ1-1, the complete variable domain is SAVISQKPSRDICQRGTSLTIQCQVDSQVTMMFWYRQQPGQSLTLIATANQGSEATYESGFVIDKFPISRPNLTFSTLTVSNMSPEDSSIYLCSVELVTEGTEAFFGQGTRLTVV.

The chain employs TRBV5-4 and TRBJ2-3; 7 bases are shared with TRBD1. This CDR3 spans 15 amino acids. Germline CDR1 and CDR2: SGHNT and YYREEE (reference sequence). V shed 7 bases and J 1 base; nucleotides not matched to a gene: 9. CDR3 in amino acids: CASEPGGRGTDTQYF. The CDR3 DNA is TGTGCCAGCGAACCAGGGGGAAGAGGCACAGATACGCAGTATTTT.

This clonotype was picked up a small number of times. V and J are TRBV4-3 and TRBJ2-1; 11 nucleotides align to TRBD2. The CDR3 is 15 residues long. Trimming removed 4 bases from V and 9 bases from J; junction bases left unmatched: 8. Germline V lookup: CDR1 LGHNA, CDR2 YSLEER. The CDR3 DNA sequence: TGCGCCAGCAGCCGGGTTGGTAGCGGGGGGGTTGAGCAGTTCTTC. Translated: CASSRVGSGGVEQFF.

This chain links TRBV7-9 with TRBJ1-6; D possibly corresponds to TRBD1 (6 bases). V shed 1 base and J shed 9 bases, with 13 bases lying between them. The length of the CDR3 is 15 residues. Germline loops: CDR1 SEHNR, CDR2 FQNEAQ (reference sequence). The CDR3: CASSLVLGAISPLHF. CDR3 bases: TGTGCCAGCAGCTTAGTTCTGGGGGCAATTTCACCCCTCCACTTT.

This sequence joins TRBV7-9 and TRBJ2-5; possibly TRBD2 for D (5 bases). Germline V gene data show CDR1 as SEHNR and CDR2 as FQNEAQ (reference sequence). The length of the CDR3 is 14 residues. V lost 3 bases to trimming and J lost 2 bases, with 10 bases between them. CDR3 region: CASSLDLGQETQYF. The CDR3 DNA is TGTGCCAGCAGCTTGGACTTAGGACAAGAGACCCAGTACTTC.

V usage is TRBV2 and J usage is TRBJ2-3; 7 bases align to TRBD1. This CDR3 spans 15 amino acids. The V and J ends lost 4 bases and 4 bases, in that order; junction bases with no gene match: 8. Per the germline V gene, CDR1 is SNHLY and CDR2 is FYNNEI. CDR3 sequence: CASSGDSFIPDTQYF. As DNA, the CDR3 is TGTGCCAGCAGTGGGGACAGTTTTATCCCAGATACGCAGTATTTT. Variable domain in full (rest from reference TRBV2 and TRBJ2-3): EPEVTQTPSHQVTQMGQEVILRCVPISNHLYFYWYRQILGQKVEFLVSFYNNEISEKSEIFDDQFSVERPDGSNFTLKIRSTKLEDSAMYFCASSGDSFIPDTQYFGPGTRLTVL.